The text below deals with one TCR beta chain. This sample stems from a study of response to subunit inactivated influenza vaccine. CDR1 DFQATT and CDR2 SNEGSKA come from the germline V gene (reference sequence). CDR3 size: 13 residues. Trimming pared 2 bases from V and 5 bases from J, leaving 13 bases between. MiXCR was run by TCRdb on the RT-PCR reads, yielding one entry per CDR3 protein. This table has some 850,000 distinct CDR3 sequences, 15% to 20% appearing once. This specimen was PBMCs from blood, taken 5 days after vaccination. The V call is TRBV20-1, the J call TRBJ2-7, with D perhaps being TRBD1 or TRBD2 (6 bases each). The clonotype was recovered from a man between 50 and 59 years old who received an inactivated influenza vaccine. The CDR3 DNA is TGCAGTGCTAGACTAGCGCAGGGGAACGAGCAGTACTTC. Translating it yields CSARLAQGNEQYF.